This record looks at one T cell receptor beta chain sequence and its context. The germline CDR1 and CDR2 sequences are SGHDT and YYEEEE. Trimming took off 2 bases at V and 8 bases at J, with 9 bases between the two ends. The CDR3 sequence is 12 residues long. This sample was taken from a study of HIV-infected patients and healthy controls. TCRdb analysed the 5' RACE reads with MiXCR anew, one entry per CDR3 protein. Altogether under 70,000 distinct CDR3 sequences are present, approximately 21% being singletons, with the ten largest covering more than 1.2%. Specimen: CD4+ T cells from blood. This clonotype originated in a human donor in good health. This chain connects TRBV5-6 to TRBJ2-3; no clear D. The DNA for the CDR3 is TGTGCCAGCAGCTTTCAGCAAGCTACGCAGTATTTT. This gives the protein CASSFQQATQYF.